This T cell receptor (beta chain) originates from a study of cytomegalovirus exposure and HLA in healthy donors. Findings and caveats of the study: There were reportedly fewer N-insertions in an Asian-associated ancestry cluster than the approximately 670-donor mean, in a later analysis. Among the most significant clusters, several appeared linked to common viral pathogens in a later analysis. The classifier reportedly diagnosed cytomegalovirus status with high specificity and sensitivity.

Of note for this clone: What it binds is unknown.

This CDR3 has 15 amino acids. The V segment lost 5 bases and the J segment 0 bases; nucleotides outside the gene matches: 7. Germline assignment: CDR1 MNHNS and CDR2 SASEGT. The PCR employed 60 Vbeta primers together with 13 Jbeta primers. Profiling relied on immunoSEQ multiplex PCR, and the TCRdb table lists in-frame clones only, not all of them. The sample shows around 44,000 clones, 75% to 90% of them seen only once. Sequencing used PBMCs. The rearrangement joins TRBV6-1 to TRBJ2-7; 7 positions match TRBD1. The receptor was isolated from a woman aged 40 to 50 in good health and CMV-seropositive. This CDR3 is CASSSRRDSSYEQYF. The CDR3 DNA follows: TGTGCCAGCAGTTCCCGACGGGACAGCTCCTACGAGCAGTACTTC.